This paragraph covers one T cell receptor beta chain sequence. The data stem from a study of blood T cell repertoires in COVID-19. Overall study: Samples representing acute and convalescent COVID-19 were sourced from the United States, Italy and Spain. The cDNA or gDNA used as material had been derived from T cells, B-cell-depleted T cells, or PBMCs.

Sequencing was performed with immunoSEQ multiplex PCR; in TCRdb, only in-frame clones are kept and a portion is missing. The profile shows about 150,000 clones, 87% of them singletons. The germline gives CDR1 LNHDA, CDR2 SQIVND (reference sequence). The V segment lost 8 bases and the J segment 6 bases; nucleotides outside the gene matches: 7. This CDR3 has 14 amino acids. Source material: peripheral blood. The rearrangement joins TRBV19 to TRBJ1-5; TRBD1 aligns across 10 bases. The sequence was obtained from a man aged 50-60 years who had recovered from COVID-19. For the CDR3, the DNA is TGTGCCAGTCTGCGGACAGGGGGGATTCAGCCCCAGCATTTT. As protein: CASLRTGGIQPQHF.